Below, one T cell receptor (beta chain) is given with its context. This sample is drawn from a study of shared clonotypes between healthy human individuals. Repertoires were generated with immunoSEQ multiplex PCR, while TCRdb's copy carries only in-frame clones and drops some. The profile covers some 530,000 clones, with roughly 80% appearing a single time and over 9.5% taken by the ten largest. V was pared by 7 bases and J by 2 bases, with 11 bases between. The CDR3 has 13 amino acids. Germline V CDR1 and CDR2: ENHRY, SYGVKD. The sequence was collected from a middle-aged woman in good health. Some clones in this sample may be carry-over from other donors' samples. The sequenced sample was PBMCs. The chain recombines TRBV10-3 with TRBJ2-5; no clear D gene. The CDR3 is CAITPYPQETQYF. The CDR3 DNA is TGTGCCATCACGCCCTACCCACAAGAGACCCAGTACTTC.